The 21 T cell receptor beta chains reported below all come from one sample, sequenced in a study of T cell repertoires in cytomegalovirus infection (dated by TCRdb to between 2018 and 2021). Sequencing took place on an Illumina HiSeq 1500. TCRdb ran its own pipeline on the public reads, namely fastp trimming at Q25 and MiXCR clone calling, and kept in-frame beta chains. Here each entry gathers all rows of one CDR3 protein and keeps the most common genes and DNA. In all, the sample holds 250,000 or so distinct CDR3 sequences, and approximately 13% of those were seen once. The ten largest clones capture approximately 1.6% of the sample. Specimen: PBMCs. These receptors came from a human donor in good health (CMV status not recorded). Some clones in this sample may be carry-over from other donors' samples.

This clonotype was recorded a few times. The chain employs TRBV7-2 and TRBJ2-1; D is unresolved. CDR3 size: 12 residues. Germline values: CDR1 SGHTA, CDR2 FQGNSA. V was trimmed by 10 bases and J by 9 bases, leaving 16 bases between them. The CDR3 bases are TGTGCCACTCTTGAAAACCGAGGTGAGCAGTTCTTC. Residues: CATLENRGEQFF.

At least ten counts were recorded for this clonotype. The CDR3, as DNA: TGTGCCAGCAGCACCCCGGGACAGGCAGATACGCAGTATTTT. It translates to CASSTPGQADTQYF. The V gene is TRBV7-8, the J gene TRBJ2-3; 8 nucleotides match TRBD1. Germline V gene lookup returns CDR1 SGHVS and CDR2 FQNEAQ. V lost 5 bases, J lost 4 bases, and 5 bases stayed unmatched. CDR3 length: 14 amino acids. Full variable domain (outside the CDR3, taken from reference TRBV7-8 and TRBJ2-3): GAGVSQSPRYKVAKRGQDVALRCDPISGHVSLFWYQQALGQGPEFLTYFQNEAQLDKSGLPSDRFFAERPEGSVSTLKIQRTQQEDSAVYLCASSTPGQADTQYFGPGTRLTVL.

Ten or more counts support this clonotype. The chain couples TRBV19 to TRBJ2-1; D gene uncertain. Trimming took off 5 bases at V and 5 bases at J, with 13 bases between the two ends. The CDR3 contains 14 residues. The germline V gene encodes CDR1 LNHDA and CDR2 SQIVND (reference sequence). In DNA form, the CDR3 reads TGTGCCAGTAGTCCTCCAGGACCCCACAATGAGCAGTTCTTC. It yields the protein CASSPPGPHNEQFF.

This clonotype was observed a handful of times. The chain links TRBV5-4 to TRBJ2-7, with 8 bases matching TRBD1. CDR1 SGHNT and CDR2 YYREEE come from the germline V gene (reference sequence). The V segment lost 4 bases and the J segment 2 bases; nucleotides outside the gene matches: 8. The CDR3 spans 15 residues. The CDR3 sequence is CASSQGQVGTYEQYF. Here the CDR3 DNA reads TGTGCCAGCAGCCAGGGACAGGTTGGAACCTACGAGCAGTACTTC.

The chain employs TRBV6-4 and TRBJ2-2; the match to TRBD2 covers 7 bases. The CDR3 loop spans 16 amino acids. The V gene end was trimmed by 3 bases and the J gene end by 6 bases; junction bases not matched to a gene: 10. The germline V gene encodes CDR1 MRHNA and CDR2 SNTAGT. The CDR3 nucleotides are TGTGCCAGCAGTGAAGCAGGCGGGAGCGTCCCCGGGGAGCTGTTTTTT. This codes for CASSEAGGSVPGELFF.

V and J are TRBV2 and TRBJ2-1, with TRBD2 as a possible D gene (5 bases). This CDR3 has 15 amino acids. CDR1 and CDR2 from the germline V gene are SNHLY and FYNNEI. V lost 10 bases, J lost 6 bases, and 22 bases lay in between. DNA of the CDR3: TGTGCCATGGGTACAAGGGCCGCCGGAGGCAATGAGCAGTTCTTC. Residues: CAMGTRAAGGNEQFF.

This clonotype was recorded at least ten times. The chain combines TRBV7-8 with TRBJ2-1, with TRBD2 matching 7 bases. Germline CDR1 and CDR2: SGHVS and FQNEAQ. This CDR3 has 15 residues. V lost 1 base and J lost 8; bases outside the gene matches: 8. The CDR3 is CASSLGGLGGDEQFF. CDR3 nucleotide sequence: TGTGCCAGCAGCTTAGGCGGACTAGGAGGAGATGAGCAGTTCTTC.

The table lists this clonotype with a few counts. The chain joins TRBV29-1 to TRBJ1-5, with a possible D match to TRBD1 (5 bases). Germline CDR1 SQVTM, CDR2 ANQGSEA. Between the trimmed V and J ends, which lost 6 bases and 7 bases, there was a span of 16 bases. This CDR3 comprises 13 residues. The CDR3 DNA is TGCAGCGTGGGGGGGGGGGAGGGCCAGCCCCAGCATTTT. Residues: CSVGGGEGQPQHF.

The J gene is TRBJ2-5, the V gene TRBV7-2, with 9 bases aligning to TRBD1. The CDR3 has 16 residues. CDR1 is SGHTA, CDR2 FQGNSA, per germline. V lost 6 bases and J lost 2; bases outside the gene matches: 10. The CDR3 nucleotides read TGTGCCAGCAGTCGGAGATCGGGACAGGGACAAGAGACCCAGTACTTC. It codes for CASSRRSGQGQETQYF.

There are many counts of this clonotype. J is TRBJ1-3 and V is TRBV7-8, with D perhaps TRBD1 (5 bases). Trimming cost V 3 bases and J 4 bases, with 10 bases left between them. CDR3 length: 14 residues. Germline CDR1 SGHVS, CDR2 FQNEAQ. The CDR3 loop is CASSFPGRGNTIYF. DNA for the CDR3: TGTGCCAGCAGCTTTCCGGGACGAGGAAACACCATATATTTT.

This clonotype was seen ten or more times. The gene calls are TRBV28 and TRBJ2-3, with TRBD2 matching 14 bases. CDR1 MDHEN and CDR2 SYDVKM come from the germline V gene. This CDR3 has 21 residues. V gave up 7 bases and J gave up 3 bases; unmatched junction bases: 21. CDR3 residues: CASTPSPGTSGRRIRTDTQYF. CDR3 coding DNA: TGTGCCAGCACCCCTAGCCCCGGGACTAGCGGGAGACGGATCAGGACAGATACGCAGTATTTT.

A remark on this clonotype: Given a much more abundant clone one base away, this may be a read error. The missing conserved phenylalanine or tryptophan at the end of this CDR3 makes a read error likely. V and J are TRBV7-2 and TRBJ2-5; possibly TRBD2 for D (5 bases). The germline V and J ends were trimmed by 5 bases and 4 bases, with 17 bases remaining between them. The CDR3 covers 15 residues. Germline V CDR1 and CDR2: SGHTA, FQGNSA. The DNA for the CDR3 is TGTGCCAGCAGCCCTCCCCCCGGGATTCGAGAGACCCAGTACTAC. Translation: CASSPPPGIRETQYY.

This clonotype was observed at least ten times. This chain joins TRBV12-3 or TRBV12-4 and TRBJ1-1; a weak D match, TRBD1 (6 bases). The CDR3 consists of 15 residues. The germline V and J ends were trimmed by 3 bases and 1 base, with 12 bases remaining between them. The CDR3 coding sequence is TGTGCCAGCAGTTTTTCACCCAGGGGGAACACTGAAGCTTTCTTT. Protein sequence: CASSFSPRGNTEAFF.

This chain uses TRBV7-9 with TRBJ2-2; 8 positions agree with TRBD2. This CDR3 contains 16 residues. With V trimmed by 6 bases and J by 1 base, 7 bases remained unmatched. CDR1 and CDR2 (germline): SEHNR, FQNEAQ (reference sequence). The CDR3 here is CASRKSGRGNTGELFF. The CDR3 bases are TGTGCCAGCAGAAAAAGCGGGAGAGGGAACACCGGGGAGCTGTTTTTT.

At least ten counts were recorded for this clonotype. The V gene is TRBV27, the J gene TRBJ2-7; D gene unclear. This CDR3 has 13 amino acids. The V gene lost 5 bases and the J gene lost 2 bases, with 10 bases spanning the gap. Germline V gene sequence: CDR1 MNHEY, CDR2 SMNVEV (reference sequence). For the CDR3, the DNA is TGTGCCAGCAGTAAGACTGGACCCTACGAGCAGTACTTC. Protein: CASSKTGPYEQYF.

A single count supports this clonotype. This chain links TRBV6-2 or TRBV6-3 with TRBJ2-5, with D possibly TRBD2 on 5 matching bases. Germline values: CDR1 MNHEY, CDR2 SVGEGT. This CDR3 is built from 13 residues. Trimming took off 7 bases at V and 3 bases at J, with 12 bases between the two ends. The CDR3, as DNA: TGTGCCAGCATCCGTTCGGGGAAAGAGACCCAGTACTTC. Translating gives CASIRSGKETQYF.

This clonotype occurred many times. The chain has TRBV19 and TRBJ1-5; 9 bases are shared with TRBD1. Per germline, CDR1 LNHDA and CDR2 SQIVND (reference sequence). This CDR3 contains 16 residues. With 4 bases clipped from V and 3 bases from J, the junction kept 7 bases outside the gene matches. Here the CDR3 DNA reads TGTGCCAGTAGTACGGACAGGGGAGAACCCAATCAGCCCCAGCATTTT. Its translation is CASSTDRGEPNQPQHF.

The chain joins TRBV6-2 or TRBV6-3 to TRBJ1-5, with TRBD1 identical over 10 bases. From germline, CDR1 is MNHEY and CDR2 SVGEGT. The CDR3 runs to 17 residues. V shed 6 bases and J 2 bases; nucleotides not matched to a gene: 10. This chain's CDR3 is CASRGDRGTRGNQPQHF. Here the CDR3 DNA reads TGTGCCAGCAGGGGGGACAGGGGTACTCGTGGCAATCAGCCCCAGCATTTT.

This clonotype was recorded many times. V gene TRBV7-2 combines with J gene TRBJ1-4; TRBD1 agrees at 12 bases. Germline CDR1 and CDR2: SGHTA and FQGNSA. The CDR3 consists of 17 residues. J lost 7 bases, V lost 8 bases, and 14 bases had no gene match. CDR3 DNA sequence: TGTGCCAGCGCCCGATCCCGGGACAGGGGGCGAGGTGAAAAACTGTTTTTT. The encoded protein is CASARSRDRGRGEKLFF.

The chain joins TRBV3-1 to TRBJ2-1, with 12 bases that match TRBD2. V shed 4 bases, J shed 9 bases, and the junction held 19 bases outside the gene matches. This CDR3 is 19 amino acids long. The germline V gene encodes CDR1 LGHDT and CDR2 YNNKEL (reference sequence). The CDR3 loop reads CASSRGSSLAGGQSSEQFF. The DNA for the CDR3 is TGTGCCAGCAGCCGCGGCTCGTCGCTAGCGGGGGGGCAGAGTAGTGAGCAGTTCTTC.

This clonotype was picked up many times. The CDR3 sequence is CASSLAERRGTEAFF. CDR3 sequence (DNA): TGTGCCAGCAGCTTAGCGGAGCGGAGGGGCACTGAAGCTTTCTTT. This chain connects TRBV7-8 to TRBJ1-1, with D tentatively TRBD1 (5 bases). CDR1 and CDR2 from the germline V gene are SGHVS and FQNEAQ. The CDR3 spans 15 residues. With 0 bases removed from V and 4 bases from J, the gap between germline ends came to 12 bases. Using reference TRBV7-8 and TRBJ1-1 for the parts outside the CDR3, the full variable domain is GAGVSQSPRYKVAKRGQDVALRCDPISGHVSLFWYQQALGQGPEFLTYFQNEAQLDKSGLPSDRFFAERPEGSVSTLKIQRTQQEDSAVYLCASSLAERRGTEAFFGQGTRLTVV.